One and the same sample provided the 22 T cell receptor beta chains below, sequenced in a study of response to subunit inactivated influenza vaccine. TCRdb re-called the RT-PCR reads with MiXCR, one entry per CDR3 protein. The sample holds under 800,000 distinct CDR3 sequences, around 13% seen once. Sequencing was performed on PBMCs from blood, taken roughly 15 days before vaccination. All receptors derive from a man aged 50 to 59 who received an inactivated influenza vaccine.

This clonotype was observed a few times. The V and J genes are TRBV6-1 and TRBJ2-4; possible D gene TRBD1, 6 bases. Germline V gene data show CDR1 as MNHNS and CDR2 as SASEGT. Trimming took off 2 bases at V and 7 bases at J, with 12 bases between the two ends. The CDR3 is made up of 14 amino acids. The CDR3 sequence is CASSESNGQNIQYF. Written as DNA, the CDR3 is TGTGCCAGCAGTGAATCTAACGGACAGAACATTCAGTACTTC.

The CDR3 coding sequence is TGCAGTGCTTTCGGACGGTGGGGTGGGAGTAGAAACACCATATATTTT. It encodes CSAFGRWGGSRNTIYF. The chain has TRBV20-1 and TRBJ1-3; D is undetermined. The CDR3 has 16 amino acids. V was trimmed by 5 bases and J by 5 bases, leaving 22 bases between them. Germline V gene sequence: CDR1 DFQATT, CDR2 SNEGSKA (reference sequence).

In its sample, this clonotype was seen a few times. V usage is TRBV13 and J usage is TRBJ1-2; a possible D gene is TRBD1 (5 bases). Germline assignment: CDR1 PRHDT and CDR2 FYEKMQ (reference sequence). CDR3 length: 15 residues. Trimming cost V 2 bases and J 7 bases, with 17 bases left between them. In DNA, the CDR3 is TGTGCCAGCAGCTTAACGGATAGGGGTGGGTTTGGCTACACCTTC. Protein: CASSLTDRGGFGYTF. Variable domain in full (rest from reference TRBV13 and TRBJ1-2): AAGVIQSPRHLIKEKRETATLKCYPIPRHDTVYWYQQGPGQDPQFLISFYEKMQSDKGSIPDRFSAQQFSDYHSELNMSSLELGDSALYFCASSLTDRGGFGYTFGSGTRLTVV.

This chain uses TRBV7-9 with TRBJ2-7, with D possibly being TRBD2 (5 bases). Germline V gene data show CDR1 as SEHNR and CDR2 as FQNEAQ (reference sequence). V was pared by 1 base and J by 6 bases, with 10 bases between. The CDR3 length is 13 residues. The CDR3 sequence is CASSLGTLAEQYF. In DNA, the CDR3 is TGTGCCAGCAGCTTAGGGACTCTCGCCGAGCAGTACTTC.

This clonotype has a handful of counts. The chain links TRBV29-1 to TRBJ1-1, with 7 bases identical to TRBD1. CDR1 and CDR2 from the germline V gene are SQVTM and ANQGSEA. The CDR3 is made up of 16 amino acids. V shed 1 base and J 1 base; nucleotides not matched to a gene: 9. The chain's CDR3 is CSVEGGPDRANTEAFF. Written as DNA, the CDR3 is TGCAGCGTTGAAGGGGGGCCCGACAGGGCGAACACTGAAGCTTTCTTT. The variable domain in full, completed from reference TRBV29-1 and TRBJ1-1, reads SAVISQKPSRDICQRGTSLTIQCQVDSQVTMMFWYRQQPGQSLTLIATANQGSEATYESGFVIDKFPISRPNLTFSTLTVSNMSPEDSSIYLCSVEGGPDRANTEAFFGQGTRLTVV.

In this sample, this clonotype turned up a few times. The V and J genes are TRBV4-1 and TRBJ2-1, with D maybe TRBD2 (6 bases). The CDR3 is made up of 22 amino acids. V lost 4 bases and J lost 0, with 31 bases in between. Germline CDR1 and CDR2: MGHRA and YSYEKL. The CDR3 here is CASSRLRRDVWTPGSSYNEQFF. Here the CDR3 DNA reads TGCGCCAGCAGCCGTCTCAGGAGGGACGTTTGGACTCCTGGAAGCTCCTACAATGAGCAGTTCTTC.

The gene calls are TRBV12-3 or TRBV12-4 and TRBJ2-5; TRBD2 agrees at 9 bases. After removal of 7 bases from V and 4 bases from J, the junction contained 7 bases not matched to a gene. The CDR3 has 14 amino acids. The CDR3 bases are TGTGCCAGCACCGCGGGGGGGGGAAGAGAGACCCAGTACTTC. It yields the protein CASTAGGGRETQYF.

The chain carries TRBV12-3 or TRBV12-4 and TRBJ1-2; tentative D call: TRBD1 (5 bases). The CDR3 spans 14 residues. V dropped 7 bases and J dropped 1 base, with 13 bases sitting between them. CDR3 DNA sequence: TGTGCCAGCACCATGGGGGGGTTTAACTATGGCTACACCTTC. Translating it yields CASTMGGFNYGYTF.

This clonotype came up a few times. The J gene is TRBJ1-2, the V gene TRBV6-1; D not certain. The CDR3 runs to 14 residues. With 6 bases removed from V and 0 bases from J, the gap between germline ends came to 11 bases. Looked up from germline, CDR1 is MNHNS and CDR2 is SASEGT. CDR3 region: CASRRDWTNYGYTF. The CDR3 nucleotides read TGTGCCAGCAGAAGGGATTGGACTAACTATGGCTACACCTTC.

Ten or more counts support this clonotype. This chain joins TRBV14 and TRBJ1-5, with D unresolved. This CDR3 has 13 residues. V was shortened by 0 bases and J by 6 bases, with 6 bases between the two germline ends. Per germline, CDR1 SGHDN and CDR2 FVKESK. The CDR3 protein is CASSQDSTQPQHF. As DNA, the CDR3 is TGTGCCAGCAGCCAAGATTCGACTCAGCCCCAGCATTTT.

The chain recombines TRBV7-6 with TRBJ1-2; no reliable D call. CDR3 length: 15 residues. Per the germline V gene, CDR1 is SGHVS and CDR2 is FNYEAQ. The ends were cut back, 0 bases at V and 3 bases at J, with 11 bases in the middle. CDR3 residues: CASSLAKESYYGYTF. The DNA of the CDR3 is TGTGCCAGCAGCTTAGCGAAAGAGTCTTACTATGGCTACACCTTC.

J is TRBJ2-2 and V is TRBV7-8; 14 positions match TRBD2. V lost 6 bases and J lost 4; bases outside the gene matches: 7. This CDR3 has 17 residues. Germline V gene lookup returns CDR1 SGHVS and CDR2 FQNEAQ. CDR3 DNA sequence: TGTGCCAGCAGGTCGGGACTAGCGGGAGTCGGCACCGGGGAGCTGTTTTTT. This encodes CASRSGLAGVGTGELFF.

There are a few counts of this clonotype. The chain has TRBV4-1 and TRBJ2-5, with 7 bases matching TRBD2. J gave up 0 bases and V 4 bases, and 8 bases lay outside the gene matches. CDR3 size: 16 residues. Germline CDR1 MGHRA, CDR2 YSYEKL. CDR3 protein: CASSPGVGGDQETQYF. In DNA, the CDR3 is TGCGCCAGCAGCCCCGGTGTTGGGGGGGACCAAGAGACCCAGTACTTC.

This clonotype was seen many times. CDR3 DNA sequence: TGTGCCACCAGTGATTCCGGGTCTCCCAAGGGGAATGAGCAGTTCTTC. Protein: CATSDSGSPKGNEQFF. The chain combines TRBV24-1 with TRBJ2-1, with a weak D call TRBD1 (5 bases). Germline V lookup: CDR1 KGHDR, CDR2 SFDVKD. The CDR3 sequence is 16 residues long. V lost 2 bases and J 7 bases, leaving 17 bases between the germline ends.

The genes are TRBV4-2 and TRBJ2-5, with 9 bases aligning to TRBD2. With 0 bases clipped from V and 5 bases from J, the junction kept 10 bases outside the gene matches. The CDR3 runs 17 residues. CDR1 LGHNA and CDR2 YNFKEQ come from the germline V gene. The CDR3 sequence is CASSQDWVAGVSETQYF. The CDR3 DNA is TGTGCCAGCAGCCAAGATTGGGTAGCGGGAGTCTCTGAGACCCAGTACTTC.

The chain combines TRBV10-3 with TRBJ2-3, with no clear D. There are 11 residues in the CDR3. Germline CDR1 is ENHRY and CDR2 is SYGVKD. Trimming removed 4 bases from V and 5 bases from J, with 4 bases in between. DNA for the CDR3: TGTGCCATCAGTGGAAGAGATACGCAGTATTTT. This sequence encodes CAISGRDTQYF.

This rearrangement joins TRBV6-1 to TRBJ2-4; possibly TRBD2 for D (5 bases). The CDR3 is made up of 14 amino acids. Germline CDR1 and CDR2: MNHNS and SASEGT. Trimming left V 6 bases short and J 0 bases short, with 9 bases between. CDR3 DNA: TGTGCCAGCAGGGACTTACTAGCCAAAAACATTCAGTACTTC. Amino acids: CASRDLLAKNIQYF.

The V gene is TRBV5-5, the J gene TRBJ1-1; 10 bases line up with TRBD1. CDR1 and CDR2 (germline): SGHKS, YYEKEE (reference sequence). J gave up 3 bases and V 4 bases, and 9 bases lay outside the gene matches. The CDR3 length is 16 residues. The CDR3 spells CASSRQGARSYTEAFF. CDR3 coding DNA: TGTGCCAGCAGCCGACAGGGGGCCCGATCATACACTGAAGCTTTCTTT. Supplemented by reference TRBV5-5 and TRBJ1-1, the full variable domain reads DAGVTQSPTHLIKTRGQQVTLRCSPISGHKSVSWYQQVLGQGPQFIFQYYEKEERGRGNFPDRFSARQFPNYSSELNVNALLLGDSALYLCASSRQGARSYTEAFFGQGTRLTVV.

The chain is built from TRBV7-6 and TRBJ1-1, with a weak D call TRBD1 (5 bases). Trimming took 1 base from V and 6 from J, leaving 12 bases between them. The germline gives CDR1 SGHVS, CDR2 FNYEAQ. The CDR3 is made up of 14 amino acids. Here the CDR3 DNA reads TGTGCCAGCAGCTTAGATGGCAGGGTGGCTGAAGCTTTCTTT. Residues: CASSLDGRVAEAFF.

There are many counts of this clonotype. The CDR3 is CSARDYGSYGYTF. The CDR3 nucleotides are TGCAGTGCTAGAGATTACGGATCCTATGGCTACACCTTC. The chain employs TRBV20-1 and TRBJ1-2; no reliable D call. Germline CDR1 reads DFQATT; CDR2 reads SNEGSKA (reference sequence). V lost 0 bases, J lost 4 bases, and 9 bases lay in between. The CDR3 contains 13 residues.

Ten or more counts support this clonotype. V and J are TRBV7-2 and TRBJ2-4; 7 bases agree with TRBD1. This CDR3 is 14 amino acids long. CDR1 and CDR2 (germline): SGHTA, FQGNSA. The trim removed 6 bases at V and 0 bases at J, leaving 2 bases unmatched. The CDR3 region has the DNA TGTGCCAGCAGGAGGACAGGAGCCAAAAACATTCAGTACTTC. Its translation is CASRRTGAKNIQYF.

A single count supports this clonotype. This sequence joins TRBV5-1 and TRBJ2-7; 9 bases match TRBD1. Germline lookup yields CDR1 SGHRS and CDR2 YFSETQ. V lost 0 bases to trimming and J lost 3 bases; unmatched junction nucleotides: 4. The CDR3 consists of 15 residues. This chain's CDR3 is CASSLAGQGNYEQYF. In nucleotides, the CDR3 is TGCGCCAGCAGCTTGGCCGGACAGGGGAACTACGAGCAGTACTTC.